The sequence of this TCR beta chain was determined in a study of T cell responses to AZD1222 COVID-19 vaccine. The table came from immunoSEQ multiplex PCR; TCRdb's copy has only in-frame clones and leaves some out. The table includes around 78,000 clones, roughly 90% detected once. After removal of 2 bases from V and 5 bases from J, the junction contained 6 bases not matched to a gene. The CDR3 length is 14 residues. CDR1 and CDR2 (germline): GTSNPN, SVGIG (reference sequence). Sequencing was performed on peripheral blood, taken on day 0 of AZD1222 vaccination. The chain employs TRBV30 and TRBJ1-1; 9 bases match TRBD1. The sequence came from an adult in good health. CDR3 nucleotides: TGTGCCTGGAGTCTAGGACAGGGGAGGACTGAAGCTTTCTTT. It encodes CAWSLGQGRTEAFF.